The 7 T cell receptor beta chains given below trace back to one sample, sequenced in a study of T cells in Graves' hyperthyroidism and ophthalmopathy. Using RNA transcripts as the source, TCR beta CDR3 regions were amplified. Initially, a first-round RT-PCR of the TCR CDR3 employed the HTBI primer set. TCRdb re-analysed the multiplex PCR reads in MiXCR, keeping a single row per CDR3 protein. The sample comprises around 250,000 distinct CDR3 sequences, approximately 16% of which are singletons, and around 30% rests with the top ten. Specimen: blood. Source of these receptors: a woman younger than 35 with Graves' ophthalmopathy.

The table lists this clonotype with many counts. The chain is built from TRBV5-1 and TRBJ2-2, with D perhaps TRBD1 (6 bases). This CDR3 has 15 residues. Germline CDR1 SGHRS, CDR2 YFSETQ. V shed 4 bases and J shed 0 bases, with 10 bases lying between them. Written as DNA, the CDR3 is TGCGCCAGCAGCGAGGGACAAGCGAACACCGGGGAGCTGTTTTTT. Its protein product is CASSEGQANTGELFF. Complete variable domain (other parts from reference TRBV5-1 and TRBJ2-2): KAGVTQTPRYLIKTRGQQVTLSCSPISGHRSVSWYQQTPGQGLQFLFEYFSETQRNKGNFPGRFSGRQFSNSRSEMNVSTLELGDSALYLCASSEGQANTGELFFGEGSRLTVL.

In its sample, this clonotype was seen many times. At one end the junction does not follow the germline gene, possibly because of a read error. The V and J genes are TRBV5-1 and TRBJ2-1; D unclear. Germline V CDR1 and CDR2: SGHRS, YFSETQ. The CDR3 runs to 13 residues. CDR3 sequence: CASTGPSYDEQFF. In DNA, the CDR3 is TGCGCCAGCACCGGACCCTCCTACGATGAGCAGTTCTTC.

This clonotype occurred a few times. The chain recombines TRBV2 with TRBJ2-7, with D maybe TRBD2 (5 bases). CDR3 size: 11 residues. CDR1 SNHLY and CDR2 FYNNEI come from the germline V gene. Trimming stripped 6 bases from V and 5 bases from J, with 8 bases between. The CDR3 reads CASRRVHEQYF. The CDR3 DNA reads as TGTGCCAGCAGGAGGGTACACGAGCAGTACTTC.

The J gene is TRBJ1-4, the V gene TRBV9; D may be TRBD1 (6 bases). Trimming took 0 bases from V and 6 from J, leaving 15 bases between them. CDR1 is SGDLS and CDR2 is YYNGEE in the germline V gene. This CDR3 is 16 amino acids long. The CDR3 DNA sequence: TGTGCCAGCAGCGTAGACCCAGGGGACACCTATGAAAAACTGTTTTTT. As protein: CASSVDPGDTYEKLFF.

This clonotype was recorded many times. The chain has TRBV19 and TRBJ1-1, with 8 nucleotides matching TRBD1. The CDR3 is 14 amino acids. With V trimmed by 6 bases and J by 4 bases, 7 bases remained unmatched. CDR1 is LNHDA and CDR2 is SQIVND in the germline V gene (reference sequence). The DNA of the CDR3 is TGTGCCAGTAGGTCAGGGGGCAGGAGCACTGAAGCTTTCTTT. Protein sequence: CASRSGGRSTEAFF.

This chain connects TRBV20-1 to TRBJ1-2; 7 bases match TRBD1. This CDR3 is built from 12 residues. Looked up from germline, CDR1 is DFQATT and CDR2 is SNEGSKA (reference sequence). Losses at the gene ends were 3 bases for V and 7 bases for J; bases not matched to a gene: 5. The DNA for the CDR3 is TGCAGTGCTAGCAGGGGGGCCGGTGGCTACACCTTC. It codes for CSASRGAGGYTF.

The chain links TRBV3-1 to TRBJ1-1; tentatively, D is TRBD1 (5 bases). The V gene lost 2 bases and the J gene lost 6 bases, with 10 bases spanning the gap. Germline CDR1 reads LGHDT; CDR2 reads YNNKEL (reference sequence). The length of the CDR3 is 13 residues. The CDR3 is CASSQQGWPEAFF. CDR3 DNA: TGTGCCAGCAGCCAACAGGGTTGGCCTGAAGCTTTCTTT.